These 32 T cell receptor beta chains share one sample of origin, sequenced in a study of T-cell reconstitution after alpha-beta-depleted transplantation in children. This sample's TCRbeta library carried unique molecular identifier barcodes. Using its own MiXCR run on the PCR reads, TCRdb lists one record per CDR3 protein. The profile shows around 670,000 distinct CDR3 sequences, around 12% of them singletons. Source: PBMCs, taken before TCRalphabeta/CD19-depleted stem cell transplant. The receptors stem from a girl aged 2 to 9 with congenital amegakaryocytic thrombocytopenia, due to receive a stem cell transplant.

A few counts support this clonotype. This chain links TRBV3-1 with TRBJ1-5; 7 bases align to TRBD1. CDR1 LGHDT and CDR2 YNNKEL come from the germline V gene (reference sequence). After removal of 4 bases from V and 7 bases from J, the junction contained 4 bases not matched to a gene. This CDR3 has 13 amino acids. The CDR3 nucleotides are TGTGCCAGCAGCCGGGACAGACACCAGCCCCAGCATTTT. This sequence encodes CASSRDRHQPQHF.

This clonotype was observed a handful of times. The chain uses TRBV20-1 and TRBJ2-7; TRBD2 matches at 10 bases. V lost 6 bases and J lost 9; bases outside the gene matches: 14. CDR1 is DFQATT, CDR2 SNEGSKA, per germline (reference sequence). The CDR3 contains 14 residues. CDR3 amino acids: CSAYAGLAGEGQYF. The CDR3 nucleotides read TGCAGTGCCTACGCAGGGCTAGCGGGAGAGGGGCAGTACTTC.

This clonotype was observed many times. The rearrangement uses TRBV9 and TRBJ2-1; D uncertain. V shed 0 bases and J shed 9 bases, with 10 bases lying between them. This CDR3 contains 13 residues. Germline V lookup: CDR1 SGDLS, CDR2 YYNGEE. CDR3 nucleotides: TGTGCCAGCAGCGTAGGCAGTTCAGCTGAGCAGTTCTTC. Translation gives CASSVGSSAEQFF.

The J gene is TRBJ2-2, the V gene TRBV29-1; 7 bases are shared with TRBD1. The trim removed 6 bases at V and 5 bases at J, leaving 15 bases unmatched. Germline-derived CDR1 and CDR2 are SQVTM and ANQGSEA. The CDR3 loop spans 16 amino acids. This CDR3 reads CSVVEGAGGWTGELFF. CDR3 nucleotides: TGCAGCGTGGTAGAGGGGGCAGGGGGTTGGACCGGGGAGCTGTTTTTT.

The sample holds a few counts of this clonotype. The chain recombines TRBV16 with TRBJ2-7; D remains ambiguous. Germline V gene lookup returns CDR1 KGHSY and CDR2 FQNENV. The CDR3 loop spans 13 amino acids. The germline V and J ends were trimmed by 0 bases and 2 bases, with 5 bases remaining between them. CDR3 DNA: TGTGCCAGCAGCCAATCTTCCCCCTACGAGCAGTACTTC. Translating gives CASSQSSPYEQYF. Full variable domain (missing parts from reference TRBV16 and TRBJ2-7): GEEVAQTPKHLVRGEGQKAKLYCAPIKGHSYVFWYQQVLKNEFKFLISFQNENVFDETGMPKERFSAKCLPNSPCSLEIQATKLEDSAVYFCASSQSSPYEQYFGPGTRLTVT.

This clonotype occurred many times. This chain links TRBV5-6 with TRBJ1-6; 7 bases match TRBD1. V trimming: 1 base; J trimming: 9 bases; junction bases outside the gene matches: 10. In germline, CDR1 is SGHDT, CDR2 YYEEEE. The CDR3 is made up of 16 amino acids. CDR3 sequence reads: CASSLIRRGFRSPLHF. In DNA, the CDR3 is TGTGCCAGCAGCTTGATTCGCAGGGGGTTTCGTTCACCCCTCCACTTT.

The rearrangement joins TRBV5-5 to TRBJ2-7; TRBD2 is a possible D gene (6 bases). The V and J ends lost 7 bases and 2 bases respectively, with 13 bases between them. Germline V lookup: CDR1 SGHKS, CDR2 YYEKEE (reference sequence). There are 13 residues in the CDR3. The CDR3 loop reads CASDGGSAYEQYF. In DNA, the CDR3 is TGTGCCAGCGATGGGGGGTCCGCCTACGAGCAGTACTTC.

This clonotype was counted ten times or more. The rearrangement links TRBV5-1 to TRBJ2-2, with 8 bases that match TRBD1. The CDR3 is 15 residues long. The V and J ends lost 4 bases and 1 base, in that order; junction bases with no gene match: 3. The germline CDR1 and CDR2 sequences are SGHRS and YFSETQ. In DNA form, the CDR3 reads TGCGCCAGCAGCCCCGGGACAGGGAACACCGGGGAGCTGTTTTTT. Protein sequence: CASSPGTGNTGELFF.

This clonotype was found a few times. V gene TRBV20-1 combines with J gene TRBJ2-1; 13 positions match TRBD2. Germline-derived CDR1 and CDR2 are DFQATT and SNEGSKA (reference sequence). V trimming: 5 bases; J trimming: 2 bases; junction bases outside the gene matches: 3. This CDR3 has 15 amino acids. CDR3 coding DNA: TGCAGTGCTGGGACTAGCGGGGCCCCCTACAATGAGCAGTTCTTC. Translated, it gives CSAGTSGAPYNEQFF.

This clonotype appeared many times. The chain uses TRBV12-3 or TRBV12-4 and TRBJ2-5; weak D call: TRBD2 (5 bases). The CDR3 consists of 14 residues. V was clipped by 8 bases and J by 2 bases, with 15 bases between them. CDR3 nucleotides: TGTGCCAGCGGTAGAAGCGGCCCACAAGAGACCCAGTACTTC. Amino acid sequence: CASGRSGPQETQYF.

This clonotype showed up many times. The CDR3 loop reads CSVAGVGFAEAFF. In DNA form, the CDR3 reads TGCAGCGTTGCTGGGGTCGGTTTTGCTGAAGCTTTCTTT. The V and J genes are TRBV29-1 and TRBJ1-1; no reliable D call. This CDR3 is built from 13 residues. The germline V gene encodes CDR1 SQVTM and CDR2 ANQGSEA. V shed 4 bases and J shed 6 bases, with 15 bases lying between them. The whole variable domain, filled in from reference TRBV29-1 and TRBJ1-1, reads SAVISQKPSRDICQRGTSLTIQCQVDSQVTMMFWYRQQPGQSLTLIATANQGSEATYESGFVIDKFPISRPNLTFSTLTVSNMSPEDSSIYLCSVAGVGFAEAFFGQGTRLTVV.

The rearrangement uses TRBV15 and TRBJ1-4, with no clear D. The ends were cut back, 5 bases at V and 8 bases at J, with 12 bases in the middle. The CDR3 has 13 residues. In germline, CDR1 is LNHNV, CDR2 YYDKDF (reference sequence). CDR3: CATSGAPGEKLFF. The DNA for the CDR3 is TGTGCCACCAGCGGAGCCCCTGGGGAAAAACTGTTTTTT. The entire variable domain, with the rest obtained from reference TRBV15 and TRBJ1-4, is as follows: DAMVIQNPRYQVTQFGKPVTLSCSQTLNHNVMYWYQQKSSQAPKLLFHYYDKDFNNEADTPDNFQSRRPNTSFCFLDIRSPGLGDTAMYLCATSGAPGEKLFFGSGTQLSVL.

This clonotype was picked up a small number of times. J is TRBJ2-1 and V is TRBV7-8, with 8 bases that match TRBD1. The CDR3 totals 13 residues. The ends lost 7 bases at V and 9 bases at J; junction bases unmatched: 8. Germline V gene data show CDR1 as SGHVS and CDR2 as FQNEAQ. CDR3: CASNQDRAGEQFF. CDR3 nucleotides: TGTGCCAGCAACCAGGACAGGGCTGGTGAGCAGTTCTTC.

The chain recombines TRBV5-1 with TRBJ1-2, with D uncertain. In germline, CDR1 is SGHRS, CDR2 YFSETQ. V was pared by 0 bases and J by 6 bases, with 15 bases between. CDR3 length: 15 residues. Here the CDR3 DNA reads TGCGCCAGCAGCTTGGCCTCCGGCGGATCCCATGGCTACACCTTC. Its protein is CASSLASGGSHGYTF.

This clonotype was seen repeatedly, ten times or more. V is TRBV12-3 or TRBV12-4 and J is TRBJ1-4, with a weak D call TRBD1 (5 bases). This CDR3 has 14 residues. V was pared by 6 bases and J by 5 bases, with 13 bases between. The DNA for the CDR3 is TGTGCCAGCAGCCTGACAGCTTACAATGAAAAACTGTTTTTT. Protein sequence: CASSLTAYNEKLFF.

In its sample, this clonotype was seen a few times. The chain employs TRBV29-1 and TRBJ2-7, with 10 bases lining up with TRBD2. J lost 2 bases, V lost 6 bases, and 7 bases had no gene match. CDR3 size: 14 residues. Germline assignment: CDR1 SQVTM and CDR2 ANQGSEA. The CDR3 here is CSVFGTSATYEQYF. The CDR3 DNA reads as TGCAGCGTCTTCGGGACTAGCGCTACCTACGAGCAGTACTTC.

This clonotype showed up just a few times. This rearrangement joins TRBV28 to TRBJ2-5; D is perhaps TRBD2 (5 bases). The V end lost 6 bases, the J end lost 3 bases, and 14 bases lay between the germline ends. The CDR3 contains 14 residues. Germline CDR1 is MDHEN and CDR2 is SYDVKM. This chain's CDR3 is CASSPRGAEETQYF. The CDR3 nucleotides read TGTGCCAGCAGCCCTCGGGGAGCGGAAGAGACCCAGTACTTC.

Ten or more counts support this clonotype. This chain connects TRBV12-3 or TRBV12-4 to TRBJ2-5, with no clear D. This CDR3 comprises 12 residues. V was cut by 7 bases and J by 5 bases, with 11 bases left in between. The CDR3 bases are TGTGCCAGCACCAACGGTGCGGAGACCCAGTACTTC. Translating gives CASTNGAETQYF.

This clonotype was seen ten or more times. V usage is TRBV12-3 or TRBV12-4 and J usage is TRBJ1-6; 8 bases agree with TRBD1. The CDR3 contains 15 residues. Unmatched junction bases numbered 8, after V lost 5 bases and J lost 8 bases. CDR3 DNA: TGTGCCAGCAGTCGGGCCGGGACAGGTTATTCACCCCTCCACTTT. This translates into CASSRAGTGYSPLHF.

This clonotype came up a few times. The V and J genes are TRBV20-1 and TRBJ1-5; D is unclear. Trimming removed 0 bases from V and 2 bases from J, with 8 bases in between. CDR1 is DFQATT and CDR2 is SNEGSKA in the germline V gene (reference sequence). The CDR3 covers 14 residues. The CDR3 bases are TGCAGTGCTAGAGATACGAGAGGCAATCAGCCCCAGCATTTT. It specifies CSARDTRGNQPQHF.

This clonotype was seen at least ten times. The genes are TRBV20-1 and TRBJ2-1; 9 nucleotides line up with TRBD2. The V segment lost 0 bases and the J segment 0 bases; nucleotides outside the gene matches: 6. The CDR3 is made up of 17 amino acids. Germline V lookup: CDR1 DFQATT, CDR2 SNEGSKA (reference sequence). CDR3 sequence: CSARDPAGGSSYNEQFF. The CDR3 coding sequence is TGCAGTGCTAGAGATCCGGCGGGAGGGAGCTCCTACAATGAGCAGTTCTTC.

In its sample, this clonotype was seen many times. The J gene is TRBJ2-5, the V gene TRBV5-1, with 7 bases lining up with TRBD1. The CDR3 extends over 13 amino acids. Germline CDR1 SGHRS, CDR2 YFSETQ. The junction had 3 bases not matched to a gene; V was cut back by 2 bases and J by 5 bases. CDR3 region: CASSFDRVETQYF. In nucleotides, the CDR3 is TGCGCCAGCAGCTTTGACAGGGTGGAGACCCAGTACTTC.

This clonotype was counted ten times or more. The gene calls are TRBV27 and TRBJ1-1; D is unclear. The V gene lost 3 bases and the J gene lost 0 bases, with 8 bases spanning the gap. The V gene's germline CDR1 is MNHEY and CDR2 SMNVEV (reference sequence). The CDR3 runs 14 residues. CDR3 loop: CASSFRRMNTEAFF. In nucleotides, the CDR3 is TGTGCCAGCAGTTTTCGGCGTATGAACACTGAAGCTTTCTTT.

Ten or more counts support this clonotype. The CDR3 reads CASSLRGDQETQYF. The DNA for the CDR3 is TGCGCCAGCAGCTTGAGAGGGGACCAAGAGACCCAGTACTTC. The chain has TRBV5-1 and TRBJ2-5, with D perhaps TRBD1 or TRBD2 (5 bases each). Germline V CDR1 and CDR2: SGHRS, YFSETQ. The V and J ends lost 1 base and 0 bases respectively, with 7 bases between them. The CDR3 runs 14 residues.

The CDR3 bases are TGCGCCAGCTTTTCCGGTGAGGACAGGCTCCCATCTAACTATGGCTACACCTTC. This gives the protein CASFSGEDRLPSNYGYTF. This chain joins TRBV5-1 and TRBJ1-2; TRBD1 aligns across 7 bases. The CDR3 has 18 residues. Germline assignment: CDR1 SGHRS and CDR2 YFSETQ. V shed 7 bases and J 0 bases; nucleotides not matched to a gene: 18. Using reference TRBV5-1 and TRBJ1-2 for the parts outside the CDR3, the full variable domain is KAGVTQTPRYLIKTRGQQVTLSCSPISGHRSVSWYQQTPGQGLQFLFEYFSETQRNKGNFPGRFSGRQFSNSRSEMNVSTLELGDSALYLCASFSGEDRLPSNYGYTFGSGTRLTVV.

The chain joins TRBV7-7 to TRBJ2-1; 11 bases fit TRBD2. J was trimmed by 10 bases and V by 5 bases; bases with no gene match: 13. Looked up from germline, CDR1 is SSHAT and CDR2 is FNYEAQ (reference sequence). This CDR3 region has 16 residues. The CDR3 DNA is TGTGCCAGCAGCCCCGCCGGGACTAGCGGAGATCGCGAGCAGTTCTTC. Translating gives CASSPAGTSGDREQFF. Together with reference TRBV7-7 and TRBJ2-1, the CDR3 gives the full variable domain: GAGVSQSPRYKVTKRGQDVTLRCDPISSHATLYWYQQALGQGPEFLTYFNYEAQPDKSGLPSDRFSAERPEGSISTLTIQRTEQRDSAMYRCASSPAGTSGDREQFFGPGTRLTVL.

This clonotype came up many times. The chain joins TRBV20-1 to TRBJ2-3; TRBD2 agrees at 12 bases. Looked up from germline, CDR1 is DFQATT and CDR2 is SNEGSKA (reference sequence). V was pared by 1 base and J by 4 bases, with 3 bases of the junction left unmatched. This CDR3 has 15 residues. The CDR3 loop reads CSARGLAGVADTQYF. CDR3 nucleotide sequence: TGCAGTGCTAGAGGACTAGCGGGAGTGGCAGATACGCAGTATTTT.

This clonotype showed up just a few times. This chain links TRBV5-6 with TRBJ2-5, with D unresolved. The CDR3 is 15 amino acids. Per the germline V gene, CDR1 is SGHDT and CDR2 is YYEEEE. V lost 2 bases, J lost 2 bases, and 13 bases lay in between. CDR3 amino acids: CASSFPFLSQETQYF. CDR3 nucleotide sequence: TGTGCCAGCAGCTTTCCCTTTTTGTCTCAAGAGACCCAGTACTTC.

At least ten counts were recorded for this clonotype. CDR3: CASSLFSGLDYGYTF. In nucleotides, the CDR3 is TGTGCCAGCAGTTTATTCTCAGGACTGGACTATGGCTACACCTTC. The chain employs TRBV27 and TRBJ1-2; D is ambiguous. Trimming took 1 base from V and 3 from J, leaving 12 bases between them. Germline CDR1 reads MNHEY; CDR2 reads SMNVEV (reference sequence). The CDR3 is made up of 15 amino acids.

As to this clonotype: A much bigger clone sits one base away, suggesting this may be a read error. As the CDR3 is not closed by the conserved phenylalanine or tryptophan, this likely results from a read error. The chain joins TRBV12-3 or TRBV12-4 to TRBJ1-1, with D possibly matching TRBD1 (5 bases). The CDR3 covers 13 residues. Trimming removed 6 bases from V and 0 bases from J, with 8 bases in between. CDR3 sequence (DNA): TGTGCCAGCAGCGACAGATTGAACACTGAAGCTTTCTTA. This encodes CASSDRLNTEAFL.

The chain links TRBV11-2 to TRBJ2-3; the D is unclear. This CDR3 spans 14 amino acids. Germline-derived CDR1 and CDR2 are SGHAT and FQNNGV. V was cut by 4 bases and J by 6 bases, with 14 bases left in between. This CDR3 is CASSSLRPSDTQYF. The CDR3 bases are TGTGCCAGCAGCTCTCTCCGGCCTTCCGATACGCAGTATTTT.

V usage is TRBV7-9 and J usage is TRBJ2-1; D is unresolved. The V end lost 3 bases, the J end lost 5 bases, and 8 bases lay between the germline ends. There are 13 residues in the CDR3. Germline CDR1 and CDR2: SEHNR and FQNEAQ (reference sequence). CDR3 amino acids: CASSLGYHNEQFF. CDR3 coding DNA: TGTGCCAGCAGCTTGGGCTACCACAATGAGCAGTTCTTC.